Described below is a single T cell receptor (beta chain) sequence and its context. Its antigen is unidentified. One tube held mixed TRB-A and TRB-B primer pools for touch-down PCR. TCRdb reanalyzed the multiplex PCR reads, giving one entry per CDR3 protein sequence and no DNA. Its table records more than 2,500 distinct CDR3 sequences. This sample stems from a study of T cell clusters in autoimmune cytopenias. General study results and limits: Healthy donors had 2.5 to 3.5-fold more exclusive TRB clusters than active autoimmune hepatitis patients. TRB repertoire shifts in secondary cytopenia and chronic lymphocytic leukemia mostly reflected lymphoma, not autoimmunity. Clustering suggested that physiological T cell clusters were missing in primary autoimmune cytopenia patients.

Roughly 38,000 genome equivalents of blood DNA were amplified for TRB. The CDR3 runs to 12 residues. Germline V CDR1 and CDR2: SGHVS, FNYEAQ. Sequencing was done on a sample of peripheral blood. The sequence came from a human donor with an autoimmune cytopenia or autoimmune hepatitis (not recorded which). The chain links TRBV7-6 to TRBJ2-1; without DNA, the TCRdb call of TRBD1 cannot be checked. The CDR3: CASAPDPNEQFF.